Shown below are 5 T cell receptor beta chains from a single sample sequenced in a study of Ad26.COV2.S vaccination and SARS-CoV-2 variants. Stated treatment: around 19 received Ad26.COV2.S at low or high dose, single or two shots; about five received placebo; per-sample allocation not given. Specimen acquisition occurred on day 63 following the initial vaccine or placebo injection. Libraries were prepared by immunoSEQ multiplex PCR; TCRdb keeps only in-frame clonotypes and omits some of them. The table includes some 290,000 clones, about 85% detected once. This material consisted of peripheral blood, taken in a trial of Ad26.COV2.S vaccine versus placebo. The receptors originated from a person between 18 and 65 years old who received the Ad26.COV2.S COVID-19 vaccine or a placebo.

This clone appeared a single time. J is TRBJ2-2 and V is TRBV11-1; TRBD1 might be the D (6 bases). Between the trimmed V and J ends, which lost 8 bases and 0 bases, there was a span of 10 bases. Germline CDR1 SGHAT, CDR2 FQDESV (reference sequence). This CDR3 has 14 amino acids. CDR3 protein: CASGRTANTGELFF. CDR3 DNA: TGTGCCAGCGGCCGGACAGCGAACACCGGGGAGCTGTTTTTT.

This clone was seen a single time. CDR3 nucleotide sequence: TGCGCCAGCAGCTTACAGGCCAGCTCCTACGAGCAGTACTTC. Protein: CASSLQASSYEQYF. This sequence joins TRBV5-1 and TRBJ2-7; D might be TRBD1 (5 bases). Germline values: CDR1 SGHRS, CDR2 YFSETQ. V was pared by 2 bases and J by 0 bases, with 9 bases between. The CDR3 runs to 14 residues.

The genes are TRBV24-1 and TRBJ1-6; TRBD1 agrees at 7 bases. With 3 bases clipped from V and 0 bases from J, the junction kept 4 bases outside the gene matches. Per germline, CDR1 KGHDR and CDR2 SFDVKD. The CDR3 contains 17 residues. Written as DNA, the CDR3 is TGTGCCACCAGTGATCGCAGGGGGAACTCCTATAATTCACCCCTCCACTTT. Encoded protein: CATSDRRGNSYNSPLHF.

The rearrangement joins TRBV27 to TRBJ2-5; possible D gene TRBD2, 7 bases. The germline CDR1 and CDR2 sequences are MNHEY and SMNVEV (reference sequence). Trimming took off 5 bases at V and 4 bases at J, with 8 bases between the two ends. The CDR3 consists of 12 residues. The chain's CDR3 is CASSRGGETQYF. CDR3 nucleotide sequence: TGTGCCAGCAGTAGGGGGGGAGAGACCCAGTACTTC.

In this sample, this clone turned up once. The V gene is TRBV5-1, the J gene TRBJ2-1, with D hard to call. This CDR3 region has 15 residues. V lost 0 bases and J 2 bases, leaving 9 bases between the germline ends. Germline values: CDR1 SGHRS, CDR2 YFSETQ. CDR3 bases: TGCGCCAGCAGCTTGGACGGGTTAACCTACAATGAGCAGTTCTTC. Protein product: CASSLDGLTYNEQFF.